This TCR beta chain was sequenced for a study of blood T cell repertoires in COVID-19. Study-wide context: From T cells, B-cell-depleted T cells, or PBMCs came the material, which was cDNA or gDNA.

Produced via immunoSEQ multiplex PCR; TCRdb's table is partial and in-frame only. Among 55,000 to 70,000 clones listed, roughly 84% were seen once. Germline values: CDR1 MNHEY, CDR2 SVGAGI. CDR3 length: 15 amino acids. V was clipped by 6 bases and J by 1 base; unmatched bases: 5. Material: peripheral blood. The chain recombines TRBV6-5 with TRBJ1-2; 10 nucleotides agree with TRBD1. The receptor was isolated from a woman between 18 and 29 years old with acute or convalescent COVID-19. CDR3 loop: CASSAGTGVNYGYTF. CDR3 sequence (DNA): TGTGCCAGCAGCGCCGGGACAGGGGTTAACTATGGCTACACCTTC.